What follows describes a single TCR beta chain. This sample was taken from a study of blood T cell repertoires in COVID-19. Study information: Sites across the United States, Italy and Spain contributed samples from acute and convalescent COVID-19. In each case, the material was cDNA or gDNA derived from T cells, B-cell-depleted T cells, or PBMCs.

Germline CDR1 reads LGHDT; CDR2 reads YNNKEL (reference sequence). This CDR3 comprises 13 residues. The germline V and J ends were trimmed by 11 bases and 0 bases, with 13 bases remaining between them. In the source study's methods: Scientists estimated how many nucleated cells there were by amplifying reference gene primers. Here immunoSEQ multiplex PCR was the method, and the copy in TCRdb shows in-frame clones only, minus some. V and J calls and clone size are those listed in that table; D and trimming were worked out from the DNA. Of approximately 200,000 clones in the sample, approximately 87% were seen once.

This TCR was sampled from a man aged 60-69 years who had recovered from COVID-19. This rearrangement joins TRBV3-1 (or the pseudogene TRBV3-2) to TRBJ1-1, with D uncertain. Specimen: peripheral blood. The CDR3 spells CAAYSNMNTEAFF. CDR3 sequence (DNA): TGTGCCGCCTACAGCAATATGAACACTGAAGCTTTCTTT.